The present T cell receptor beta chain was sequenced within a study of blood T cell repertoires in COVID-19. How the authors handled the data: Estimation of nucleated cell counts relied on the amplification of reference gene primers. Sequencing used immunoSEQ multiplex PCR; TCRdb keeps in-frame clones, though not all of them. That table supplies the V and J calls and clone size; D and trimming were determined from the DNA. Of about 210,000 clones listed, roughly 84% were seen once; the top ten hold 3% to 3.5%. The CDR3 is 15 residues long. Germline V lookup: CDR1 SGHTA, CDR2 FQGNSA. Trimming left V 2 bases short and J 0 bases short, with 9 bases between.

The sequenced sample consisted of PBMCs or T cells enriched from blood (not recorded which). The V and J genes are TRBV7-2 and TRBJ2-3, with D possibly TRBD1 on 6 matching bases. This receptor was taken from a woman younger than 45 who had been exposed to COVID-19. The DNA for the CDR3 is TGTGCCAGCAGCTTAATGAGGGGGAGCACAGATACGCAGTATTTT. Translated, it gives CASSLMRGSTDTQYF.